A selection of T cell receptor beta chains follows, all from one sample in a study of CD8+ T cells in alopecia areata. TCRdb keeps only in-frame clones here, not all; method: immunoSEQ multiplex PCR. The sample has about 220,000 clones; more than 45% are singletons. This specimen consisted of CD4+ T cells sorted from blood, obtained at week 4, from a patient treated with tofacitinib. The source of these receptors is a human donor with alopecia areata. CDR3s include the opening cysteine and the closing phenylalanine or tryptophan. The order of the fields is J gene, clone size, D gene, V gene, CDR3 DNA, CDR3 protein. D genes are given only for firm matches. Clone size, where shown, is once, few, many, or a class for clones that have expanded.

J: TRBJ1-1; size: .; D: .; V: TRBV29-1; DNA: TGCAGCGTTGAAGTTGCGCAGACCAACACTGAAGCTTTCTTT; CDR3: CSVEVAQTNTEAFF
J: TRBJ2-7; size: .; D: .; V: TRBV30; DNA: TGTGCCTTCCGGGTAAACTCCTACGAGCAGTACTTC; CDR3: CAFRVNSYEQYF
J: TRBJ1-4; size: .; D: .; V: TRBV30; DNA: TGTGCCTGGAGTGTACTAACAGGGCCAAGTGAAAAACTGTTTTTT; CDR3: CAWSVLTGPSEKLFF
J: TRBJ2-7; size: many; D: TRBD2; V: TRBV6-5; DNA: TGTGCCAGCAGTTCCGGACTAGGATCTTACGAGCAGTACTTC; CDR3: CASSSGLGSYEQYF
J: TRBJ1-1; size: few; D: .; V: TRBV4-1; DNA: TGCGCCAGCAGCCAAGATTGGGGCACTGGAGAAGCTTTCTTT; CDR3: CASSQDWGTGEAFF
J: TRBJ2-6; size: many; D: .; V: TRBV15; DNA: TGTGCCACGGGTCATGGGGCGCACGCTGGGGCCAACGTCCTGACTTTC; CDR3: CATGHGAHAGANVLTF
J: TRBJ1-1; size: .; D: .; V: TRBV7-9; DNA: TGTGCCAGCAGGGACAGTGGGTGGTACACTGAAGCTTTCTTT; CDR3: CASRDSGWYTEAFF
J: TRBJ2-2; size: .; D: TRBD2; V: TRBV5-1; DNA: TGCGCCAGCAGCTTGCTAGCGGGGGACCACACCGGGGAGCTGTTTTTT; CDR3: CASSLLAGDHTGELFF
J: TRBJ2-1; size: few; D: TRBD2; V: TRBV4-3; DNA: TGCGCCAGCAGCCAGCGGGGGGGGTACAATGAGCAGTTCTTC; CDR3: CASSQRGGYNEQFF
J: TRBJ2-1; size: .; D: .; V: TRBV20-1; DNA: TGCAGTGCCCGAATGGATGAGCAGTTCTTC; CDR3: CSARMDEQFF
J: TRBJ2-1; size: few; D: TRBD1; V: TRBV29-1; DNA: TGCAGCGTTGCCGGGACAGGGGTCCTGGATGAGCAGTTCTTC; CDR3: CSVAGTGVLDEQFF
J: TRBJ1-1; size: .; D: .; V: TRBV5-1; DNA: TGCGCCAGCAGCCACCCGGGGAGGACTGAAGCTTTCTTT; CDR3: CASSHPGRTEAFF
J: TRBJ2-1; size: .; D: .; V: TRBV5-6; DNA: TGTGCCAGCAGCTTGAAGGACAATGAGCAGTTCTTC; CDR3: CASSLKDNEQFF
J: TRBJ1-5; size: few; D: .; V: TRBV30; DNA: TGTGCCTGGAGTGGAGACCGAAGCAATCAGCCCCAGCATTTT; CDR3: CAWSGDRSNQPQHF
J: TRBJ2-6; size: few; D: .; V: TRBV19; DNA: TGTGCCAGTACCTCGACAGCCACGAGCTCTGGGGCCAACGTCCTGACTTTC; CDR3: CASTSTATSSGANVLTF
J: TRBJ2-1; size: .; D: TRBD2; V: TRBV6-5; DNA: TGTGCCAGCAGTTTAGCGGGAAGCTCCTACAATGAGCAGTTCTTC; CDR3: CASSLAGSSYNEQFF
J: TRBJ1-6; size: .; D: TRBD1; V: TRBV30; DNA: TGTGCCTGGAGAACAGGGGGTACCAATTCACCCCTCCACTTT; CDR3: CAWRTGGTNSPLHF
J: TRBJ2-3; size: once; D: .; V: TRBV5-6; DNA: TGTGCCAGCAGCCTAAGGACAGACCCACGAAAAGATACGCAGTATTTT; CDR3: CASSLRTDPRKDTQYF
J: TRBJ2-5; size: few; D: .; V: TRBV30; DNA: TGTGCCATTTCACTGCGGGAGACCCAGTACTTC; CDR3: CAISLRETQYF
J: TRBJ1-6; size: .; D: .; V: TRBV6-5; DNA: TGTGCCAGCACCCCCAGGGATGAGTCACCCCTCCACTTT; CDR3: CASTPRDESPLHF
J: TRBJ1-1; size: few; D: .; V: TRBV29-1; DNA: TGCAGCGTTGAAGGGGTCAGGGGCACTGAAGCTTTCTTT; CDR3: CSVEGVRGTEAFF
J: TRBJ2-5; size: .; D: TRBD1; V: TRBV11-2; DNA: TGTGCCAGCAGCTTAGATCTGTCCGGACAGGGGACCCAGTACTTC; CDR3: CASSLDLSGQGTQYF
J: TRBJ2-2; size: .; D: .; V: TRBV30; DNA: TGTGCCTGGAGTGCCGACGGAAATGCCGGGGAGCTGTTTTTT; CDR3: CAWSADGNAGELFF
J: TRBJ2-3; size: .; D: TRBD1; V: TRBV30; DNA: TGTGCCAGTCGACAGGGGGCCAGCACAGATACGCAGTATTTT; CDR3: CASRQGASTDTQYF
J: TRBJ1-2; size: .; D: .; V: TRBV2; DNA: TGTGCCAGCAGTGAATCCAGGGAAGGTGGCTACACCTTC; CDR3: CASSESREGGYTF
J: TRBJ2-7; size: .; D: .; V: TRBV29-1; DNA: TGCAGCTACACCGGGCCCCGGTCCTACGAGCAGTACTTC; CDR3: CSYTGPRSYEQYF
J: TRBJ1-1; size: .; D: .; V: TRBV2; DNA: TGTGCCAGCAGCGCGGGACCCCCAAGGGGCATGAACACTGAAGCTTTCTTT; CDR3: CASSAGPPRGMNTEAFF
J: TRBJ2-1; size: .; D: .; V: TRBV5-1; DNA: TGCGCCAGCAGATTGGAGGCCTCGGGGAATGAGCAGTTCTTC; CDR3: CASRLEASGNEQFF
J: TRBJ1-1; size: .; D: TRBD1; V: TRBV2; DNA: TGTGCCAGCAGGAGGACAGGGGGGGGCCCTTTGAACACTGAAGCTTTCTTT; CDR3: CASRRTGGGPLNTEAFF